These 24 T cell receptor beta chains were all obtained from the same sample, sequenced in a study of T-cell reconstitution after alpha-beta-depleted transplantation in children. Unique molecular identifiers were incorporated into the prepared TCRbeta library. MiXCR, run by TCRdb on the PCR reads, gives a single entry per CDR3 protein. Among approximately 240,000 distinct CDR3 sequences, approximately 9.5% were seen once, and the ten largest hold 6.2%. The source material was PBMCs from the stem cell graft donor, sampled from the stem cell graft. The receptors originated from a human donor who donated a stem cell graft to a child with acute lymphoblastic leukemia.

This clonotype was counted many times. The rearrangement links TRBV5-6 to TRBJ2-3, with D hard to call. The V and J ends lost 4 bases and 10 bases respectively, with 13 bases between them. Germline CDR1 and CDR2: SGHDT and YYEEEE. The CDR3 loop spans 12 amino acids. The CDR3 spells CASSPDRVAQYF. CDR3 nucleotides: TGTGCCAGCAGCCCAGATAGAGTGGCGCAGTATTTT.

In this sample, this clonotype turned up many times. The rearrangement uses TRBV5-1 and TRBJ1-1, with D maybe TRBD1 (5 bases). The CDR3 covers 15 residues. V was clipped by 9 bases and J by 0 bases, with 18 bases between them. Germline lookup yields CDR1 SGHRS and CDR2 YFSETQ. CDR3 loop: CATQRDGQMNTEAFF. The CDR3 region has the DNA TGCGCCACCCAGAGGGACGGGCAGATGAACACTGAAGCTTTCTTT.

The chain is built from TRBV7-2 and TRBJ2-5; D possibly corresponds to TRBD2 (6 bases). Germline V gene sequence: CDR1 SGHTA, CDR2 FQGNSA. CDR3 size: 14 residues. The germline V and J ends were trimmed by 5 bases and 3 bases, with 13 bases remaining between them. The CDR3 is CASSRRGREETQYF. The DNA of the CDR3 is TGTGCCAGCAGCCGGCGGGGCAGGGAAGAGACCCAGTACTTC.

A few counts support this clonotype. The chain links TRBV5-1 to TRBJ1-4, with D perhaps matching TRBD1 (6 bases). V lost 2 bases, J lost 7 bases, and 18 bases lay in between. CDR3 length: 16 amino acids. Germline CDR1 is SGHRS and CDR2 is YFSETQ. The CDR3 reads CASSFDGQPFGEKLFF. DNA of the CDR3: TGCGCCAGCAGCTTCGATGGACAGCCCTTCGGTGAAAAACTGTTTTTT.

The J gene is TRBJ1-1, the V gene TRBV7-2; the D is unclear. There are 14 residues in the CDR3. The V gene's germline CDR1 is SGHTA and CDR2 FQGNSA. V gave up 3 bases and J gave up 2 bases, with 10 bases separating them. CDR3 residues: CASSLTSPNTEAFF. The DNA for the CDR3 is TGTGCCAGCAGCTTGACCTCACCCAACACTGAAGCTTTCTTT.

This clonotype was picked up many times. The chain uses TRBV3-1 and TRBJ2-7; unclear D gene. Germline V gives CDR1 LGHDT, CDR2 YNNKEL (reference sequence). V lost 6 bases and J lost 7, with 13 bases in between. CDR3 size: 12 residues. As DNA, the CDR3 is TGTGCCAGCAGGATCCGTTTAGGGGAGCAGTACTTC. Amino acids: CASRIRLGEQYF.

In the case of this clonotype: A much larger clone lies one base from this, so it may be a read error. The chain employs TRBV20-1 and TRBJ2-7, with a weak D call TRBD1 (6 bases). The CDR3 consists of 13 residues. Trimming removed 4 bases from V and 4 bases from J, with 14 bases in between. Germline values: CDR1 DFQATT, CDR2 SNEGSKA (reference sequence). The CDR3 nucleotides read TGCAGTGCTAAGACAGGCAACCGTTACGAGCAGTACTTC. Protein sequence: CSAKTGNRYEQYF.

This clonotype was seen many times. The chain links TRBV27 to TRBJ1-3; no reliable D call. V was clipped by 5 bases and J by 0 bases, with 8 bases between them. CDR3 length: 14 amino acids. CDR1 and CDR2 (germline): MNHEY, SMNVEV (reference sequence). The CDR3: CASSRQSSGNTIYF. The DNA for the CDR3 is TGTGCCAGCAGTCGGCAGAGCTCTGGAAACACCATATATTTT.

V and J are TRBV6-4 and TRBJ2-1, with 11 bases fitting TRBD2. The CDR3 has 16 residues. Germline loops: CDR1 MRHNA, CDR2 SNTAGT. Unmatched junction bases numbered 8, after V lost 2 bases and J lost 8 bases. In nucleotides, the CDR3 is TGTGCCAGCAGTGACCCCGGTAGCGGGGGGGTGCATGAGCAGTTCTTC. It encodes CASSDPGSGGVHEQFF.

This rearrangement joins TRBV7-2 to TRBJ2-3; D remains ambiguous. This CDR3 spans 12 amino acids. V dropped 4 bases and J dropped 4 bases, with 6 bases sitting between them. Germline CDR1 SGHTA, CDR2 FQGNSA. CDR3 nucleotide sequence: TGTGCCAGCAGCTCGACTGCAGATACGCAGTATTTT. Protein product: CASSSTADTQYF.

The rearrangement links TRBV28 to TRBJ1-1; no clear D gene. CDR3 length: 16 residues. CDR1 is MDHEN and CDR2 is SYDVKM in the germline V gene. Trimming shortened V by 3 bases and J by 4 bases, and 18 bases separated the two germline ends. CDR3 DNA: TGTGCCAGCAGTTTCTCCCCCGAAGGGTTAGCCACTGAAGCTTTCTTT. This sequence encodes CASSFSPEGLATEAFF.

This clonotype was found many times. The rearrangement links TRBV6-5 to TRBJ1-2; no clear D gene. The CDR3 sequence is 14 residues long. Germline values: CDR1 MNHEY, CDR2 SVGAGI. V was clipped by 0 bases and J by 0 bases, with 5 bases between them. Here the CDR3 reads CASSYSGANYGYTF. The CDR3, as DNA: TGTGCCAGCAGTTACTCGGGCGCTAACTATGGCTACACCTTC.

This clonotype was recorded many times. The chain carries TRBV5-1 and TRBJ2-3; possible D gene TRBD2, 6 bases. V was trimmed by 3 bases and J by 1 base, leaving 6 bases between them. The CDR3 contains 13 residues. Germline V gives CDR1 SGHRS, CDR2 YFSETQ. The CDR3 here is CASSSGGTDTQYF. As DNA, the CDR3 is TGCGCCAGCAGCTCGGGGGGCACAGATACGCAGTATTTT.

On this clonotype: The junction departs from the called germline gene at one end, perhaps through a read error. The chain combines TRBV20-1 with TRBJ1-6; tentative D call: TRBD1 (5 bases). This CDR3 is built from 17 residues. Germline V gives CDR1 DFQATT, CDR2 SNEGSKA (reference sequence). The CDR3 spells CCARPTHDSSYNSPLHF. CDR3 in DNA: TGCTGTGCTAGACCTACCCACGACAGTTCCTATAATTCACCCCTCCACTTT.

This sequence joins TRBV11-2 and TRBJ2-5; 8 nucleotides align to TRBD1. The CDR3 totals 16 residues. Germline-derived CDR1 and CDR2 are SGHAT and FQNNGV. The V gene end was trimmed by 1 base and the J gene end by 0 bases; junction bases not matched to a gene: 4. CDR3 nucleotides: TGTGCCAGCAGCTTAGCAGGGGGCGCCGACCAAGAGACCCAGTACTTC. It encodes CASSLAGGADQETQYF. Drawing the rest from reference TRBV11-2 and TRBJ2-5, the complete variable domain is EAGVAQSPRYKIIEKRQSVAFWCNPISGHATLYWYQQILGQGPKLLIQFQNNGVVDDSQLPKDRFSAERLKGVDSTLKIQPAKLEDSAVYLCASSLAGGADQETQYFGPGTRLLVL.

This CDR3 is CASSLGADWDTQYF. The CDR3 DNA reads TGTGCCAGCAGCTTGGGTGCCGACTGGGATACGCAGTATTTT. The chain joins TRBV5-4 to TRBJ2-3, with D unclear. The CDR3 runs 14 residues. Germline CDR1 reads SGHNT; CDR2 reads YYREEE (reference sequence). Between the trimmed V and J ends, which lost 0 bases and 6 bases, there was a span of 11 bases.

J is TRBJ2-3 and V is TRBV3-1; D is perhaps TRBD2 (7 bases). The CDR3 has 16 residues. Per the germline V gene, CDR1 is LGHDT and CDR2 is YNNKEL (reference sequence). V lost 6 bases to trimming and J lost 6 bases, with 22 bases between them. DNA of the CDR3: TGTGCCAGCAGTCCAGGGAGGGGGGCCGGGGGGGATACGCAGTATTTT. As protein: CASSPGRGAGGDTQYF.

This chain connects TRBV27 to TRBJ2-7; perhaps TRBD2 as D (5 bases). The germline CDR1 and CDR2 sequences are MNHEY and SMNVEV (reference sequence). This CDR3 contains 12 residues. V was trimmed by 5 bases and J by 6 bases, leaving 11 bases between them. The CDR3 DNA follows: TGTGCCAGCAGTCCTACTAGAGGCGAGCAGTACTTC. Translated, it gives CASSPTRGEQYF.

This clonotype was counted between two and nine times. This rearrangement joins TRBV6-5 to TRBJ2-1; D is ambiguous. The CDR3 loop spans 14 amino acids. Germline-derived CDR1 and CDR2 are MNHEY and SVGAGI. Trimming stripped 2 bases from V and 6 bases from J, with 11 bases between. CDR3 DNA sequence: TGTGCCAGCAGTTACGATGGTATGGTCAATGAGCAGTTCTTC. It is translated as CASSYDGMVNEQFF.

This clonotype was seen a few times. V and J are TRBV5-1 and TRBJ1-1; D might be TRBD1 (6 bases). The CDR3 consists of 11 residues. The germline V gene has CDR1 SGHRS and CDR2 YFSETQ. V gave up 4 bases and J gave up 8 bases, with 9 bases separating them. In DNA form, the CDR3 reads TGCGCCAGCAGCGACCAGGGGGAAGCTTTCTTT. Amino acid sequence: CASSDQGEAFF.

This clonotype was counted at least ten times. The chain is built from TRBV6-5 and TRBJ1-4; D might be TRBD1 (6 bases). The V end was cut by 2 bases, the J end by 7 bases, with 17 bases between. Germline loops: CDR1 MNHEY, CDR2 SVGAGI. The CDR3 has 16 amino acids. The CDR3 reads CASSYTPGQGSEKLFF. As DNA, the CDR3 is TGTGCCAGCAGTTACACTCCGGGACAAGGGAGTGAAAAACTGTTTTTT.

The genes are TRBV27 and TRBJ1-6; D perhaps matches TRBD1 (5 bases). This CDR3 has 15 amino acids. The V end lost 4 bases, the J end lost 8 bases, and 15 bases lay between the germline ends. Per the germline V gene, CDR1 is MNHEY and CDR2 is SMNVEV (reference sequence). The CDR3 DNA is TGTGCCAGCAGTTCCCCGGGACGGACCGATTCACCCCTCCACTTT. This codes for CASSSPGRTDSPLHF.

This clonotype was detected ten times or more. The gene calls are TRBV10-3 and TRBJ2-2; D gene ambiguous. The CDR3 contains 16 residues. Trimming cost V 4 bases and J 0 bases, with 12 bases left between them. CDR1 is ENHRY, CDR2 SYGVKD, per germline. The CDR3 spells CAISVGKSANTGELFF. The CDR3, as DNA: TGTGCCATCAGTGTCGGAAAATCCGCGAACACCGGGGAGCTGTTTTTT.

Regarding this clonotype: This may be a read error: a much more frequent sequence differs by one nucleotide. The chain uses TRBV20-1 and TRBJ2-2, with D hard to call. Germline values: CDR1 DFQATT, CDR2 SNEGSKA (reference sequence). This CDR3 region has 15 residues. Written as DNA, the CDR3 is TGCAATGCTAGAGAACCTAAGGGCGACACCGGGGAGCTGTTTTTT. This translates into CNAREPKGDTGELFF.